This T cell receptor beta chain was identified during a study of blood T cell repertoires in COVID-19. The method was immunoSEQ multiplex PCR; TCRdb's version includes in-frame clones alone and lacks a portion of them. The sample includes 100,000 to 150,000 clones, roughly 92% of them seen just once. The CDR3 loop spans 14 amino acids. CDR1 and CDR2 (germline): MNHEY, SVGAGI. After removal of 0 bases from V and 6 bases from J, the junction contained 3 bases not matched to a gene. The receptor comes from a man aged 45 to 65 with COVID-19, enrolled during active disease. J is TRBJ1-1 and V is TRBV6-5; 8 nucleotides agree with TRBD1. Input material: peripheral blood. The CDR3 DNA follows: TGTGCCAGCAGTTACTCTGGACAGGGTCCTGAAGCTTTCTTT. Its protein is CASSYSGQGPEAFF.